Listed below are T cell receptor beta chains from one sample, sequenced in a study of T cells in Graves' hyperthyroidism and ophthalmopathy. One entry per CDR3 protein, called by TCRdb with MiXCR from the multiplex PCR reads. The repertoire has about 380,000 distinct CDR3 sequences, roughly 18% of them found once; the top ten carry 40%. Sequenced: blood. The receptors derive from a man in his late teens or twenties with Graves' ophthalmopathy. Each CDR3 is given with its conserved first and last residue. Fields, in order: D gene, V gene, J gene, clone size, CDR3 protein, CDR3 DNA. D genes are given only for firm matches. Some rows have no size entry. The others give once, few or many, or a class for an expanded clone.

D gene: -
V gene: TRBV2
J gene: TRBJ1-2
clone size: few
CDR3 protein: CASTFTGPRGYTF
CDR3 DNA: TGTGCCAGCACTTTTACCGGGCCCCGCGGCTACACCTTC

D gene: -
V gene: TRBV4-1
J gene: TRBJ2-5
clone size: few
CDR3 protein: CASSQQVRDLQETQYF
CDR3 DNA: TGCGCCAGCAGCCAACAAGTTAGGGACCTACAAGAGACCCAGTACTTC

D gene: TRBD2
V gene: TRBV20-1
J gene: TRBJ2-5
clone size: many
CDR3 protein: CSAPGLAAQETQYF
CDR3 DNA: TGCAGTGCTCCGGGACTAGCGGCTCAAGAGACCCAGTACTTC

D gene: -
V gene: TRBV12-3/TRBV12-4
J gene: TRBJ2-7
clone size: -
CDR3 protein: CASSYSSAWSEQYF
CDR3 DNA: TGTGCCAGCAGCTATTCTTCCGCTTGGTCGGAGCAGTACTTC

D gene: -
V gene: TRBV2
J gene: TRBJ2-7
clone size: -
CDR3 protein: CASSVDDAPGEQYF
CDR3 DNA: TGTGCCAGCAGCGTAGATGACGCCCCCGGAGAGCAGTACTTC

D gene: -
V gene: TRBV2
J gene: TRBJ1-1
clone size: many
CDR3 protein: CASSRKIRGEAFF
CDR3 DNA: TGTGCCAGCAGCCGGAAAATCCGGGGTGAAGCTTTCTTT

D gene: TRBD2
V gene: TRBV4-1
J gene: TRBJ2-5
clone size: few
CDR3 protein: CASSPLLAGGGETQYF
CDR3 DNA: TGCGCCAGCAGCCCCTTACTAGCGGGGGGCGGGGAGACCCAGTACTTC

D gene: -
V gene: TRBV7-2
J gene: TRBJ2-1
clone size: -
CDR3 protein: CASGAGPSYNEQFF
CDR3 DNA: TGTGCCAGCGGGGCGGGACCCTCCTACAATGAGCAGTTCTTC

D gene: TRBD1
V gene: TRBV6-1
J gene: TRBJ1-4
clone size: few
CDR3 protein: CASSKQGEANEKLFF
CDR3 DNA: TGTGCCAGCAGCAAACAGGGGGAGGCTAATGAAAAACTGTTTTTT

D gene: TRBD2
V gene: TRBV6-2/TRBV6-3
J gene: TRBJ2-1
clone size: few
CDR3 protein: CATNPIAGNNEQFF
CDR3 DNA: TGTGCCACAAACCCCATAGCGGGGAACAATGAGCAGTTCTTC

D gene: -
V gene: TRBV2
J gene: TRBJ1-1
clone size: many
CDR3 protein: CASRKVEFGNTEAFF
CDR3 DNA: TGTGCCAGCAGGAAAGTTGAGTTCGGGAACACTGAAGCTTTCTTT

D gene: TRBD2
V gene: TRBV2
J gene: TRBJ2-3
clone size: -
CDR3 protein: CASSPGTSRGDTQYF
CDR3 DNA: TGTGCCAGCAGTCCAGGGACTAGCCGAGGAGATACGCAGTATTTT

D gene: -
V gene: TRBV12-3/TRBV12-4
J gene: TRBJ2-5
clone size: many
CDR3 protein: CASSIIPGTQYF
CDR3 DNA: TGTGCCAGCAGTATTATCCCGGGGACCCAGTACTTC

D gene: TRBD2
V gene: TRBV3-1
J gene: TRBJ2-3
clone size: many
CDR3 protein: CASSSRSSGGEADTQYF
CDR3 DNA: TGTGCCAGCAGCTCTCGGAGTAGCGGGGGGGAGGCAGATACGCAGTATTTT

D gene: -
V gene: TRBV5-6
J gene: TRBJ1-1
clone size: -
CDR3 protein: CASSLVGARDTEAFF
CDR3 DNA: TGCGCCAGCAGCTTGGTGGGGGCCCGAGACACTGAAGCTTTCTTT

D gene: -
V gene: TRBV5-8
J gene: TRBJ1-1
clone size: -
CDR3 protein: CASSLLAGTEAFF
CDR3 DNA: TGTGCCAGCAGCTTGTTAGCGGGAACTGAAGCTTTCTTT

D gene: -
V gene: TRBV5-5
J gene: TRBJ2-3
clone size: -
CDR3 protein: CASSWGRAVLDTQYF
CDR3 DNA: TGTGCCAGCAGCTGGGGTCGGGCCGTACTGGATACGCAGTATTTT

D gene: -
V gene: TRBV6-1
J gene: TRBJ2-7
clone size: -
CDR3 protein: CASQLTGPLSYEQYF
CDR3 DNA: TGTGCCAGCCAACTCACAGGCCCCCTATCCTACGAGCAGTACTTC

D gene: -
V gene: TRBV29-1
J gene: TRBJ2-7
clone size: many
CDR3 protein: CSVEEDEQYF
CDR3 DNA: TGCAGCGTTGAAGAGGACGAGCAGTACTTC

D gene: -
V gene: TRBV5-8
J gene: TRBJ2-7
clone size: few
CDR3 protein: CASSNGKQVTYEQYF
CDR3 DNA: TGTGCCAGCAGCAACGGGAAACAGGTAACCTACGAGCAGTACTTC

D gene: -
V gene: TRBV18
J gene: TRBJ2-3
clone size: -
CDR3 protein: CASSPPGARGTDTQYF
CDR3 DNA: TGTGCCAGCTCACCACCCGGGGCCCGGGGCACAGATACGCAGTATTTT

D gene: TRBD1
V gene: TRBV7-2
J gene: TRBJ1-3
clone size: -
CDR3 protein: CASSLGTGTIGNTIYF
CDR3 DNA: TGTGCCAGCAGCTTAGGGACAGGGACTATTGGAAACACCATATATTTT

D gene: -
V gene: TRBV5-1
J gene: TRBJ2-1
clone size: few
CDR3 protein: CASSFRWTPNEQFF
CDR3 DNA: TGCGCCAGCAGCTTTCGTTGGACACCGAATGAGCAGTTCTTC

D gene: -
V gene: TRBV20-1
J gene: TRBJ1-2
clone size: many
CDR3 protein: CSARVQELYGYTF
CDR3 DNA: TGCAGTGCTAGAGTACAGGAGCTCTATGGCTACACCTTC

D gene: -
V gene: TRBV7-8
J gene: TRBJ2-7
clone size: -
CDR3 protein: CASSSFPGERGGYEQYF
CDR3 DNA: TGTGCCAGCAGCTCCTTCCCGGGGGAGCGAGGGGGGTACGAGCAGTACTTC